This T cell receptor (beta chain) was identified during a study of beta chain features in type 1 diabetes. General study findings and limits: A moderate, significant TCRB CDR3 shortening appeared in type 1 diabetes across four CD4+ subsets. The similarity of naive, central memory and Treg TCRB repertoires appeared greater among patients than among healthy donors. Possibly, sequencing cDNA over-represented cells that had high TCR expression levels. The question of HLA type influencing TCRB rearrangement was one that remained unresolved here.

The authors reverse transcribed all of the isolated RNA, so sequencing captured expressed TCRB transcripts. The repertoire was sequenced with immunoSEQ multiplex PCR; TCRdb's copy has only in-frame clones and lacks some. The data hold 140,000 to 150,000 clones, with about 13% observed a single time. This clone was counted between two and nine times. Its antigen is unknown. The trim removed 7 bases at V and 6 bases at J, leaving 13 bases unmatched. The CDR3 is made up of 15 amino acids. Germline loops: CDR1 SEHNR, CDR2 FQNEAQ (reference sequence). Material: central memory CD4+ T cells from blood. The origin of this receptor is a young man with type 1 diabetes. The rearrangement links TRBV7-9 to TRBJ2-5; 8 bases line up with TRBD1. CDR3 bases: TGTGCCAGCACCTCGGTTAAAACAGGGGGACAGACCCAGTACTTC. Protein: CASTSVKTGGQTQYF.